Presented here are 6 T cell receptor beta chains from one specimen sequenced in a study of blood T cell repertoires in COVID-19. Some clones are missing from TCRdb's copy, which holds only in-frame ones; the method was immunoSEQ multiplex PCR. The sample shows about 55,000 clones, 70% to 85% of them seen only once. What was sequenced was peripheral blood. The receptor source for this set is an elderly man with COVID-19, enrolled during active disease.

This chain joins TRBV4-3 and TRBJ1-4; D call uncertain. V lost 0 bases to trimming and J lost 7 bases, with 6 bases between them. This CDR3 comprises 13 residues. Germline assignment: CDR1 LGHNA and CDR2 YSLEER. The CDR3 DNA reads TGCGCCAGCAGCCAAGATCGGGGTGAAAAACTGTTTTTT. This sequence encodes CASSQDRGEKLFF.

The chain joins TRBV25-1 to TRBJ2-1, with D maybe TRBD1 (5 bases). The ends were cut back, 5 bases at V and 9 bases at J, with 8 bases in the middle. Germline V gene data show CDR1 as MGHDK and CDR2 as SYGVNS. The CDR3 consists of 11 residues. The CDR3 DNA is TGTGCCAGCAGTTGGGGCCCTGAGCAGTTCTTC. It encodes CASSWGPEQFF.

The chain uses TRBV5-1 and TRBJ2-2; D possibly corresponds to TRBD2 (6 bases). Germline-derived CDR1 and CDR2 are SGHRS and YFSETQ. V lost 2 bases and J 6 bases, leaving 20 bases between the germline ends. This CDR3 region has 17 residues. CDR3: CASSFSGLSSVPGELFF. CDR3 DNA: TGCGCCAGCAGCTTCTCAGGACTATCGAGTGTACCCGGGGAGCTGTTTTTT.

The chain is built from TRBV7-9 and TRBJ2-2; D might be TRBD2 (5 bases). The CDR3 covers 16 residues. Per germline, CDR1 SEHNR and CDR2 FQNEAQ (reference sequence). The V and J ends lost 0 bases and 4 bases respectively, with 12 bases between them. The CDR3, as DNA: TGTGCCAGCAGCTTAGCCGGACTTACAAGCACCGGGGAGCTGTTTTTT. Residues: CASSLAGLTSTGELFF.

This clone was counted a few times. This chain joins TRBV10-3 and TRBJ1-4; 10 bases fit TRBD1. This CDR3 region has 15 residues. V shed 8 bases, J shed 3 bases, and the junction held 6 bases outside the gene matches. CDR1 and CDR2 from the germline V gene are ENHRY and SYGVKD. The CDR3 coding sequence is TGTGCCATCGGGGGACAGGGGAGGGCTAATGAAAAACTGTTTTTT. This gives the protein CAIGGQGRANEKLFF.

The chain is built from TRBV4-1 and TRBJ1-6, with 7 bases fitting TRBD1. CDR1 is MGHRA and CDR2 is YSYEKL in the germline V gene. V lost 1 base to trimming and J lost 8 bases; unmatched junction nucleotides: 8. The CDR3 consists of 16 residues. The CDR3 DNA reads TGCGCCAGCAGCCAAGTCAGGGGGGCAGGGGATTCACCCCTCCACTTT. Residues: CASSQVRGAGDSPLHF.